This record concerns one T cell receptor beta chain sequence. Antigen: not known. The TCR beta CDR3 regions underwent amplification using RNA transcripts as the source. The TCR CDR3 was amplified in a first-round RT-PCR using the HTBI primer set. TCRdb re-called the multiplex PCR reads with MiXCR, one entry per CDR3 protein. The table lists 550,000 to 600,000 distinct CDR3 sequences, 13% to 15% of them singletons, with roughly 7.1% in the top ten. The data are from a study of T cells in Graves' hyperthyroidism and ophthalmopathy. Whole-study findings and limits: Blood also showed most of the thyroid clonotypes that were expanded above 0.001. The model predicted ophthalmopathy a median 6.5 months before onset.

Germline V gives CDR1 DFQATT, CDR2 SNEGSKA (reference sequence). V lost 7 bases, J lost 2 bases, and 12 bases lay in between. This CDR3 is 13 amino acids long. Individuals with ophthalmopathy presented a Clinical Activity Score of at least 3, a NOSPECS grade of at least 4 and a duration under 3 months. Not enrolled were patients with uncontrolled infection, other autoimmune disease, pregnancy or lactation. Sequenced input: blood. The chain couples TRBV20-1 to TRBJ1-3; TRBD1 is a possible D gene (5 bases). This TCR was recovered from a woman under 30 with Graves' ophthalmopathy. The chain's CDR3 is CSVTWGPGNTIYF. CDR3 DNA sequence: TGCAGTGTCACGTGGGGACCTGGAAACACCATATATTTT.